The 27 T cell receptor beta chains below were found in one sample sequenced in a study of Tregs in tolerant kidney transplant recipients. Related graft donors supplied nonmyeloablative bone marrow transplants, and mixed chimerism was transient. Repertoires were generated with immunoSEQ multiplex PCR, while TCRdb's copy carries only in-frame clones and drops some. This sample's table has 23,000 or so clones. The sample in question was CD4+ T cells from blood (PBMCs), obtained 6 months after the transplant. The receptors were gathered from a human patient who received a combined kidney and bone marrow transplant. Some of these T cells may belong to the graft donor.

A note on this clone: The observed sequence ends 3 residues before the CDR3 terminus, with the missing tail filled in from the germline J gene. The V gene is TRBV19, the J gene TRBJ1-1; TRBD1 is a possible D gene (5 bases). V lost 3 bases and J lost 1, with 9 bases in between. The length of the CDR3 is 14 residues. Germline V gives CDR1 LNHDA, CDR2 SQIVND (reference sequence). The CDR3: CASSMGRQNTEAFF. The sequenced CDR3 bases are TGTGCCAGTAGTATGGGGCGGCAGAACACTGAA. The full variable domain, completed using reference TRBV19 and TRBJ1-1, is DGGITQSPKYLFRKEGQNVTLSCEQNLNHDAMYWYRQDPGQGLRLIYYSQIVNDFQKGDIAEGYSVSREKKESFPLTVTSAQKNPTAFYLCASSMGRQNTEAFFGQGTRLTVV.

A note on this clone: The sequenced fragment ends 3 residues before the CDR3 boundary, so the rest is inferred from the germline J gene. The chain employs TRBV6-2 or TRBV6-3 and TRBJ2-7; 10 bases agree with TRBD2. CDR3 length equals 14 residues. Per the germline V gene, CDR1 is MNHEY and CDR2 is SVGEGT. Trimming cost V 4 bases and J 4 bases; bases outside gene matches: 4. This CDR3 is CASSSVSGGYEQYF. The sequenced part of the CDR3 DNA is TGTGCCAGCAGTTCGGTTAGCGGGGGGTACGAG.

Points on this clone: The read falls 3 residues short of the CDR3 end, and the missing part is taken from the germline J gene. The chain links TRBV7-7 to TRBJ2-3; D is possibly TRBD1 (6 bases). CDR1 is SSHAT and CDR2 is FNYEAQ in the germline V gene (reference sequence). The length of the CDR3 is 13 residues. The CDR3 loop reads CASSLEDSQSQYF. The part of the CDR3 DNA that was read is TGTGCCAGCAGCTTGGAGGACAGCCAATCG.

For this clone: The CDR3 goes on 3 residues after the read ends, and that part is filled in from the germline J gene. J is TRBJ2-5 and V is TRBV18, with TRBD1 matching over 12 bases. CDR1 and CDR2 from the germline V gene are KGHSH and LQKENI. Unmatched junction bases numbered 7, after V lost 6 bases and J lost 5 bases. There are 15 residues in the CDR3. This chain's CDR3 is CASSPRDRGHETQYF. The sequenced CDR3 bases are TGTGCCAGCTCCCCCCGGGACAGGGGGCATGAGACC. The full variable domain, with the rest looked up from reference TRBV18 and TRBJ2-5, is NAGVMQNPRHLVRRRGQEARLRCSPMKGHSHVYWYRQLPEEGLKFMVYLQKENIIDESGMPKERFSAEFPKEGPSILRIQQVVRGDSAAYFCASSPRDRGHETQYFGPGTRLLVL.

Details on this clone: Read sequence stops 3 residues before the CDR3 end, and the germline J gene provides the missing end. This rearrangement joins TRBV10-3 to TRBJ1-1, with TRBD1 matching over 7 bases. V shed 4 bases, J shed 6 bases, and the junction held 5 bases outside the gene matches. The CDR3 runs to 13 residues. The V gene's germline CDR1 is ENHRY and CDR2 SYGVKD. The CDR3 reads CAISADRAPEAFF. The part of the CDR3 DNA that was read is TGTGCCATCAGTGCCGACAGGGCCCCTGAA.

Concerning this clone: The read gets to within 3 residues of the CDR3 end, and the germline J gene fills in the rest. The V call is TRBV7-6, the J call TRBJ1-4; tentatively, D is TRBD1 (6 bases). The CDR3 contains 14 residues. The germline V gene has CDR1 SGHVS and CDR2 FNYEAQ. Trimming left V 5 bases short and J 3 bases short, with 10 bases between. The CDR3 sequence: CASSQGRANEKLFF. The sequenced CDR3 bases are TGTGCCAGCAGCCAGGGGAGGGCTAATGAAAAA.

Remarks on this clone: The missing CDR3 end, 3 residues past where the read stops, is filled in from the germline J gene. The rearrangement links TRBV18 to TRBJ1-2; TRBD1 matches 7 bases. The CDR3 extends over 13 amino acids. The germline V gene has CDR1 KGHSH and CDR2 LQKENI. V shed 3 bases, J shed 4 bases, and the junction held 2 bases outside the gene matches. The CDR3: CASSPDRSYGYTF. CDR3 DNA (partial): TGTGCCAGCTCACCGGACAGGAGCTATGGC.

Regarding this clone: The sequence runs out 3 residues before the end of the CDR3; the remainder is reconstructed from the germline J gene. This chain links TRBV19 with TRBJ2-2, with 7 nucleotides matching TRBD1. CDR1 and CDR2 from the germline V gene are LNHDA and SQIVND (reference sequence). The CDR3 has 15 amino acids. After removal of 7 bases from V and 1 base from J, the junction contained 6 bases not matched to a gene. Partial CDR3 DNA: TGTGCCAGTACCCCGGGACAGAGGAACACCGGGGAG. Protein sequence: CASTPGQRNTGE. The whole CDR3 is CASTPGQRNTGELFF. Full variable domain (outside the CDR3, taken from reference TRBV19 and TRBJ2-2): DGGITQSPKYLFRKEGQNVTLSCEQNLNHDAMYWYRQDPGQGLRLIYYSQIVNDFQKGDIAEGYSVSREKKESFPLTVTSAQKNPTAFYLCASTPGQRNTGELFFGEGSRLTVL.

Details on this clone: The CDR3 extends 3 residues past the end of the read, so its final part is completed from the germline J gene. The chain combines TRBV5-1 with TRBJ2-2; D is possibly TRBD2 (5 bases). V lost 0 bases and J 4 bases, leaving 10 bases between the germline ends. The germline V gene has CDR1 SGHRS and CDR2 YFSETQ. The CDR3 loop spans 15 amino acids. The CDR3 here is CASSLVRAATGELFF. The part of the CDR3 DNA that was read is TGCGCCAGCAGCTTGGTGAGGGCCGCCACCGGGGAG.

Concerning this clone: The read halts 3 residues ahead of the CDR3 end, with the missing end drawn from the germline J gene. The chain couples TRBV5-1 to TRBJ2-1; no firm D call. Trimming pared 0 bases from V and 4 bases from J, leaving 11 bases between. CDR1 and CDR2 (germline): SGHRS, YFSETQ. The CDR3 extends over 15 amino acids. This CDR3 is CASSLGTAKYNEQFF. The DNA read from the CDR3 is TGCGCCAGCAGCTTGGGTACAGCTAAGTACAATGAG.

This chain's CDR3 is CASSLDMNTEAFF. CDR3 DNA, as far as it was read: TGTGCCAGCAGCTTAGATATGAACACTGAA. The chain couples TRBV7-9 to TRBJ1-1; D ambiguous. Read coverage stops 3 residues before the CDR3 terminus; the germline J gene supplies the remainder. Germline CDR1 and CDR2: SEHNR and FQNEAQ (reference sequence). The CDR3 length is 13 residues. Between the trimmed V and J ends, which lost 1 base and 0 bases, there was a span of 3 bases. Complete variable domain (other parts from reference TRBV7-9 and TRBJ1-1): DTGVSQNPRHKITKRGQNVTFRCDPISEHNRLYWYRQTLGQGPEFLTYFQNEAQLEKSRLLSDRFSAERPKGSFSTLEIQRTEQGDSAMYLCASSLDMNTEAFFGQGTRLTVV.

Regarding this clone: The read stops 3 residues short of the end of the CDR3; the missing end is completed from the germline J gene. The chain recombines TRBV7-2 with TRBJ2-1; 12 nucleotides line up with TRBD2. The V gene end was trimmed by 3 bases and the J gene end by 5 bases; junction bases not matched to a gene: 2. Germline values: CDR1 SGHTA, CDR2 FQGNSA. The CDR3 runs 15 residues. The CDR3 region is CASSLTSGRNNEQFF. Incomplete CDR3 DNA: TGTGCCAGCAGCTTGACTAGCGGGAGAAACAATGAG.

As for this clone: The read finishes 3 residues shy of the CDR3 end, and the germline J gene is used to complete it. The chain joins TRBV2 to TRBJ2-3; D remains ambiguous. The CDR3 consists of 15 residues. CDR1 is SNHLY and CDR2 is FYNNEI in the germline V gene. The V and J ends lost 7 bases and 0 bases respectively, with 14 bases between them. This chain's CDR3 is CASKRAFPSTDTQYF. The DNA read from the CDR3 is TGTGCCAGCAAAAGGGCCTTCCCTAGCACAGATACG.

Notes on this clone: The observed sequence ends 3 residues before the CDR3 terminus, with the missing tail filled in from the germline J gene. The chain is built from TRBV29-1 and TRBJ2-5; D perhaps matches TRBD2 (6 bases). CDR1 and CDR2 (germline): SQVTM, ANQGSEA. There are 17 residues in the CDR3. V lost 7 bases and J 1 base, leaving 25 bases between the germline ends. This chain's CDR3 is CSARLWGKLARQETQYF. CDR3 bases read: TGCAGCGCCCGCCTGTGGGGGAAACTAGCACGCCAAGAGACC.

The CDR3 spells CASRASRTGELFF. The part of the CDR3 DNA that was read is TGCGCCAGCAGAGCGTCGCGGACCGGGGAG. This rearrangement joins TRBV10-1 to TRBJ2-2; D uncertain. The CDR3 goes on 3 residues after the read ends, and that part is filled in from the germline J gene. The CDR3 is made up of 13 amino acids. CDR1 WNHNN and CDR2 SYGVQD come from the germline V gene (reference sequence). The V gene lost 6 bases and the J gene lost 5 bases, with 10 bases spanning the gap.

Points on this clone: The observed sequence ends 3 residues before the CDR3 terminus, with the missing tail filled in from the germline J gene. The chain carries TRBV18 and TRBJ2-7; D may match TRBD1 or TRBD2 (5 bases each). Germline values: CDR1 KGHSH, CDR2 LQKENI. The CDR3 contains 12 residues. V lost 3 bases and J lost 6, with 9 bases in between. The chain's CDR3 is CASSPERGEQYF. CDR3 DNA, as far as it was read: TGTGCCAGCTCACCCGAGAGGGGCGAG.

For this clone: Read sequence stops 3 residues before the CDR3 end, and the germline J gene provides the missing end. The V and J genes are TRBV10-2 and TRBJ2-5; 7 nucleotides line up with TRBD1. The CDR3 covers 12 residues. The germline gives CDR1 WSHSY, CDR2 SAAADI. Trimming removed 8 bases from V and 5 bases from J; junction bases left unmatched: 5. The sequenced part of the CDR3 DNA is TGCGCCAGCTCCCGGGGACAGGAGACC. Translating gives CASSRGQET. The whole CDR3 region reads CASSRGQETQYF.

Concerning this clone itself: The read terminates 3 residues before the CDR3 end, so the remaining end is supplied by the germline J gene. The V gene is TRBV2, the J gene TRBJ2-4; 7 bases map to TRBD2. The trim removed 6 bases at V and 6 bases at J, leaving 8 bases unmatched. The germline CDR1 and CDR2 sequences are SNHLY and FYNNEI. This CDR3 contains 14 residues. CDR3 protein: CASRADWGGNIQYF. CDR3 DNA, as far as it was read: TGTGCCAGCAGAGCAGACTGGGGGGGAAACATT. Complete variable domain (other parts from reference TRBV2 and TRBJ2-4): EPEVTQTPSHQVTQMGQEVILRCVPISNHLYFYWYRQILGQKVEFLVSFYNNEISEKSEIFDDQFSVERPDGSNFTLKIRSTKLEDSAMYFCASRADWGGNIQYFGAGTRLSVL.

Remarks on this clone: Read sequence stops 3 residues before the CDR3 end, and the germline J gene provides the missing end. This sequence joins TRBV2 and TRBJ1-1; tentatively, D is TRBD1 (5 bases). This CDR3 is 15 amino acids long. The V and J ends lost 1 base and 3 bases respectively, with 12 bases between them. Germline V gives CDR1 SNHLY, CDR2 FYNNEI. The CDR3: CASSEDAQGDTEAFF. The CDR3 bases that were read are TGTGCCAGCAGTGAAGACGCGCAGGGTGACACTGAA.

On this clone itself: The read ends 3 residues early relative to the CDR3; the germline J gene fills the gap. The J gene is TRBJ2-3, the V gene TRBV2; maybe TRBD2 (5 bases). The V gene lost 8 bases and the J gene lost 0 bases, with 9 bases spanning the gap. CDR1 is SNHLY and CDR2 is FYNNEI in the germline V gene. The CDR3 covers 13 residues. The part of the CDR3 DNA that was read is TGTGCCAGCTGGCTAGCCAGCACAGATACG. It specifies CASWLASTDT. The whole CDR3 reads CASWLASTDTQYF.

With respect to this clone: Read data end 3 residues before the CDR3 end; the end is taken from the germline J gene. The chain uses TRBV19 and TRBJ1-2, with D hard to call. Looked up from germline, CDR1 is LNHDA and CDR2 is SQIVND (reference sequence). V was cut by 3 bases and J by 1 base, with 12 bases left in between. The CDR3 covers 15 residues. The CDR3 here is CASSIGGQFNYGYTF. CDR3 DNA (partial): TGTGCCAGTAGTATCGGTGGGCAGTTTAACTATGGC.

Worth noting for this clone: The read halts 3 residues ahead of the CDR3 end, with the missing end drawn from the germline J gene. The rearrangement joins TRBV6-2 or TRBV6-3 to TRBJ1-6, with D unclear. The CDR3 consists of 12 residues. CDR1 and CDR2 (germline): MNHEY, SVGEGT. V was cut by 4 bases and J by 10 bases, with 8 bases left in between. The CDR3 reads CASSLIGSPLHF. CDR3 DNA, as far as it was read: TGTGCCAGCAGTTTAATTGGCTCACCC.

Regarding this clone: The CDR3 extends 3 residues past the end of the read, so its final part is completed from the germline J gene. The chain joins TRBV7-8 to TRBJ2-7, with a weak D call TRBD2 (6 bases). This CDR3 comprises 13 residues. Trimming left V 0 bases short and J 6 bases short, with 9 bases between. Germline CDR1 reads SGHVS; CDR2 reads FQNEAQ. The CDR3 sequence: CASSLALGGEQYF. The part of the CDR3 DNA that was read is TGTGCCAGCAGCTTAGCGTTGGGGGGCGAG.

About this clone itself: The missing CDR3 end, 3 residues past where the read stops, is filled in from the germline J gene. V is TRBV20-1 and J is TRBJ2-7; TRBD1 aligns across 9 bases. Trimming took 5 bases from V and 5 from J; bases not matched to a gene: 13. This CDR3 comprises 15 residues. Germline V gives CDR1 DFQATT, CDR2 SNEGSKA (reference sequence). The CDR3 region is CSAPTTGTGIHEQYF. CDR3 bases read: TGCAGTGCTCCAACTACCGGGACAGGGATCCACGAG.

On this clone itself: The CDR3 end is not reached by the read, which stops 3 residues before it; the germline J gene fills it in. The chain has TRBV30 and TRBJ1-5; possibly TRBD1 for D (5 bases). V lost 1 base to trimming and J lost 5 bases, with 15 bases between them. Germline V lookup: CDR1 GTSNPN, CDR2 SVGIG (reference sequence). The CDR3 length is 15 residues. CDR3 DNA, as far as it was read: TGTGCCTGGAGTGGAACAGGTCCCCGCGATCAGCCC. It is translated as CAWSGTGPRDQP. The CDR3 in full is CAWSGTGPRDQPQHF.

Concerning this clone: Sequencing ends 3 residues short of the CDR3 end; the germline J gene provides the rest. J is TRBJ2-1 and V is TRBV7-2, with 12 positions matching TRBD2. CDR1 SGHTA and CDR2 FQGNSA come from the germline V gene. The CDR3 has 15 amino acids. With V trimmed by 1 base and J by 7 bases, 2 bases remained unmatched. This chain's CDR3 is CASSLVTSGRNEQFF. The CDR3 bases that were read are TGTGCCAGCAGCTTAGTTACTAGCGGGAGGAATGAG.

Comments on this clone: Read data end 3 residues before the CDR3 end; the end is taken from the germline J gene. The chain has TRBV7-2 and TRBJ1-3, with a possible D match to TRBD1 (5 bases). Per germline, CDR1 SGHTA and CDR2 FQGNSA. V lost 1 base to trimming and J lost 4 bases, with 11 bases between them. The CDR3 sequence is 15 residues long. This CDR3 reads CASSLVWGSGNTIYF. CDR3 DNA (partial): TGTGCCAGCAGCTTAGTGTGGGGCTCCGGAAACACC.